This T cell receptor beta chain was observed in a study of radiation and T cells in renal cell carcinoma. General study results and limits: Top tumor clonotypes rose in blood 2 weeks post-radiation, then contracted. Pretreatment tumor biopsies were lacking, so baseline clonotypes are unknown.

Described time point: baseline pretreatment blood. Regarding treatment: 15 Gy SBRT to primary tumor, nephrectomy 4 weeks later. Clear cell pathology was present in this patient's renal cell carcinoma. Germline V gene data show CDR1 as SGHRS and CDR2 as YFSETQ. V lost 4 bases to trimming and J lost 3 bases, with 4 bases between them. The length of the CDR3 is 11 residues. As for this clone: The antigen remains undetermined. The same CDR3 also results from other DNA sequences found in this sample.

The table came from immunoSEQ multiplex PCR; TCRdb's copy has only in-frame clones and leaves some out. The sample has 40,000 to 60,000 clones, 83% seen once. The sequencing used blood, collected from a patient whose treatment included radiotherapy and nephrectomy. V usage is TRBV5-1 and J usage is TRBJ2-5; no firm D call. The clonotype comes from a woman aged 70-85 years with renal cell carcinoma. The CDR3 DNA sequence: TGCGCCAGCAGCCTCGAAGAGACCCAGTACTTC. It translates to CASSLEETQYF.